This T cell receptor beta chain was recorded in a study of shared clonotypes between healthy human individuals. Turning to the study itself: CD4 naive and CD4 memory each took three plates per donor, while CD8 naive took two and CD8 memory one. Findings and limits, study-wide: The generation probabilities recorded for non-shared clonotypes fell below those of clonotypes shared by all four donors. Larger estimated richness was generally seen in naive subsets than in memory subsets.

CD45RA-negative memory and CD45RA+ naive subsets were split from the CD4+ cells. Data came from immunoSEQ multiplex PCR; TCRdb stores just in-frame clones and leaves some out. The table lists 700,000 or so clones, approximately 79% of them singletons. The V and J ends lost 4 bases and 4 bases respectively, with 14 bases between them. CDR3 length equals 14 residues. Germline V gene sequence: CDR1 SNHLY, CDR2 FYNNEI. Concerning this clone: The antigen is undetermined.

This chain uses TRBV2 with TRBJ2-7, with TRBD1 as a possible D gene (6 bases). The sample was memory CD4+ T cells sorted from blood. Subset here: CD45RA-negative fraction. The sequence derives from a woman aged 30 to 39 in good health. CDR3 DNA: TGTGCCAGCAGTGCGGAGACAGGCCTGTACGAGCAGTACTTC. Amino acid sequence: CASSAETGLYEQYF. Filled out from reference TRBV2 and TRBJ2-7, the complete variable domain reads EPEVTQTPSHQVTQMGQEVILRCVPISNHLYFYWYRQILGQKVEFLVSFYNNEISEKSEIFDDQFSVERPDGSNFTLKIRSTKLEDSAMYFCASSAETGLYEQYFGPGTRLTVT.